The next 21 T cell receptor beta chains were all read from a single sample in a study of CD8+CD57+ T cells in acquired aplastic anemia. Profiling of TCR beta VDJ combinations and CDR3 sequences used genomic DNA as template. TCRdb re-called the reads through MiXCR, storing one row per CDR3 protein. The table shows about 180,000 distinct CDR3 sequences, with less than 50% occurring only once. Patients chosen for sequencing had CD8+CD57+ cells that had expanded, as shown by flow cytometry. The sequenced sample consisted of sorted CD4+, CD8+, or CD8+CD57+ T cells (not recorded which) from PBMCs. Source of these receptors: a human donor with aplastic anemia.

This clonotype has just a few counts. A read error may account for a junction end that differs from germline. The rearrangement uses TRBV7-7 and TRBJ2-1, with 8 bases lining up with TRBD2. CDR1 SSHAT and CDR2 FNYEAQ come from the germline V gene (reference sequence). This CDR3 has 13 residues. In DNA form, the CDR3 reads TGTGCTAGCAGCGTCGGGGGGGGCAATGAGCAGTTCTTC. Translated: CASSVGGGNEQFF.

Regarding this clonotype: This clone may be a read error of a much larger clone one base away. The V call is TRBV11-1, the J call TRBJ2-5; TRBD2 matches 12 bases. V lost 6 bases, J lost 4 bases, and 15 bases stayed unmatched. CDR3 size: 18 residues. Germline V gives CDR1 SGHAT, CDR2 FQDESV (reference sequence). CDR3 coding DNA: TGTGCCAGCAGTTGGCCCGTACTAGCGGGGGGAAGCCGAGAGACCCAGTACTTC. Amino acid sequence: CASSWPVLAGGSRETQYF.

CDR3 nucleotide sequence: TGTGCCAGCAGTTACTGGGACAGGGATAGGGAGCAGTACTTC. Its protein is CASSYWDRDREQYF. The V call is TRBV6-2 or TRBV6-3, the J call TRBJ2-7; 9 bases line up with TRBD1. This CDR3 spans 14 amino acids. V shed 1 base and J 7 bases; nucleotides not matched to a gene: 5. The germline V gene has CDR1 MNHEY and CDR2 SVGEGT.

This clonotype was detected only a few times. Here the CDR3 reads CASSEERGTGQFF. DNA for the CDR3: TGCGCCAGCAGTGAAGAACGGGGCACGGGGCAGTTCTTC. The chain carries TRBV10-1 and TRBJ2-1; D may be TRBD1 or TRBD2 (5 bases each). V lost 3 bases and J lost 12, with 15 bases in between. Germline CDR1 is WNHNN and CDR2 is SYGVQD (reference sequence). The CDR3 runs 13 residues.

CDR3 in amino acids: CASSSAGLAESTDTQYF. The CDR3 DNA is TGTGCCAGCAGCAGTGCAGGACTAGCGGAAAGCACAGATACGCAGTATTTT. The chain carries TRBV11-1 and TRBJ2-3; 10 bases match TRBD2. The J segment lost 0 bases and the V segment lost 5 bases, leaving 8 bases of the junction unmatched. CDR3 length: 17 residues. Germline CDR1 is SGHAT and CDR2 is FQDESV (reference sequence). The full variable domain, in which reference TRBV11-1 and TRBJ2-3 provide the parts outside the CDR3, is EAEVAQSPRYKITEKSQAVAFWCDPISGHATLYWYRQILGQGPELLVQFQDESVVDDSQLPKDRFSAERLKGVDSTLKIQPAELGDSAMYLCASSSAGLAESTDTQYFGPGTRLTVL.

This clonotype has ten or more counts. V gene TRBV2 combines with J gene TRBJ1-1, with D tentatively TRBD1 (5 bases). CDR1 and CDR2 (germline): SNHLY, FYNNEI. V was pared by 6 bases and J by 4 bases, with 9 bases between. The CDR3 length is 12 residues. CDR3 loop: CASRGEGTEAFF. For the CDR3, the DNA is TGTGCCAGCAGGGGGGAGGGCACTGAAGCTTTCTTT.

This clonotype was found many times. The chain links TRBV4-1 to TRBJ2-5; D gene unclear. The CDR3 consists of 13 residues. The V and J ends lost 2 bases and 2 bases respectively, with 6 bases between them. Germline assignment: CDR1 MGHRA and CDR2 YSYEKL. The CDR3 region is CASSQWQQETQYF. In nucleotides, the CDR3 is TGCGCCAGCAGCCAATGGCAGCAAGAGACCCAGTACTTC.

The V gene is TRBV7-3, the J gene TRBJ2-5; possibly TRBD1 or TRBD2 for D (6 bases each). This CDR3 is 14 amino acids long. The V end was cut by 1 base, the J end by 1 base, with 7 bases between. From germline, CDR1 is SGHTA and CDR2 FQGTGA. Here the CDR3 reads CASSLKGGQETQYF. The DNA for the CDR3 is TGTGCCAGCAGCTTAAAGGGGGGCCAAGAGACCCAGTACTTC.

This clonotype was seen more than once but under ten times. The rearrangement uses TRBV7-9 and TRBJ1-1; unclear D gene. Germline assignment: CDR1 SEHNR and CDR2 FQNEAQ (reference sequence). V gave up 6 bases and J gave up 3 bases, with 17 bases separating them. The CDR3 contains 15 residues. CDR3 in DNA: TGTGCCAGCAGACCCGTGGCAGTCGGGGACACTGAAGCTTTCTTT. It yields the protein CASRPVAVGDTEAFF. Full variable domain (rest looked up from reference TRBV7-9 and TRBJ1-1): DTGVSQNPRHKITKRGQNVTFRCDPISEHNRLYWYRQTLGQGPEFLTYFQNEAQLEKSRLLSDRFSAERPKGSFSTLEIQRTEQGDSAMYLCASRPVAVGDTEAFFGQGTRLTVV.

Worth noting for this clonotype: A much larger clone sits a single nucleotide away, making a read error possible. V and J are TRBV3-1 and TRBJ1-1; D is undetermined. The germline V gene has CDR1 LGHDT and CDR2 YNNKEL (reference sequence). This CDR3 contains 14 residues. V was cut by 0 bases and J by 10 bases, with 15 bases left in between. The CDR3 region is CASSQDLATSRAFF. In nucleotides, the CDR3 is TGTGCCAGCAGCCAAGATCTAGCCACCAGTCGAGCTTTCTTT.

The gene calls are TRBV24-1 and TRBJ2-3, with 9 positions matching TRBD2. The length of the CDR3 is 16 residues. Per germline, CDR1 KGHDR and CDR2 SFDVKD. V was pared by 2 bases and J by 3 bases, with 5 bases of the junction left unmatched. The CDR3, as DNA: TGTGCCACCAGTGATTGGGCTAGCGGGGCGACAGATACGCAGTATTTT. Translation gives CATSDWASGATDTQYF.

This clonotype appeared once. The chain carries TRBV20-1 and TRBJ2-1, with TRBD2 matching 14 bases. The germline gives CDR1 DFQATT, CDR2 SNEGSKA (reference sequence). V was clipped by 6 bases and J by 0 bases; unmatched bases: 16. The CDR3 spans 20 residues. CDR3 region: CSATPLRTSGGISSYNEQFF. CDR3 sequence (DNA): TGCAGTGCCACCCCGCTCCGGACTAGCGGGGGGATCAGCTCCTACAATGAGCAGTTCTTC.

This clonotype has a handful of counts. V is TRBV10-3 and J is TRBJ1-5, with D uncertain. CDR3 length: 14 residues. V lost 3 bases, J lost 3 bases, and 9 bases lay in between. In germline, CDR1 is ENHRY, CDR2 SYGVKD. The CDR3: CAISEESLNQPQHF. The CDR3 DNA reads as TGTGCCATCAGTGAAGAGTCACTCAATCAGCCCCAGCATTTT.

The chain recombines TRBV5-1 with TRBJ2-7, with TRBD1 matching over 9 bases. CDR3 length equals 15 residues. V shed 3 bases, J shed 5 bases, and the junction held 9 bases outside the gene matches. Germline V gene lookup returns CDR1 SGHRS and CDR2 YFSETQ. DNA for the CDR3: TGCGCCAGCAGCTCTTCTGGACAGGGGATCCACGAGCAGTACTTC. Translated: CASSSSGQGIHEQYF. Based on the CDR3 plus reference TRBV5-1 and TRBJ2-7, the full variable domain is KAGVTQTPRYLIKTRGQQVTLSCSPISGHRSVSWYQQTPGQGLQFLFEYFSETQRNKGNFPGRFSGRQFSNSRSEMNVSTLELGDSALYLCASSSSGQGIHEQYFGPGTRLTVT.

V is TRBV25-1 and J is TRBJ2-7, with 10 bases aligning to TRBD2. The V segment lost 4 bases and the J segment 2 bases; nucleotides outside the gene matches: 5. The CDR3 is made up of 15 amino acids. Germline CDR1 is MGHDK and CDR2 is SYGVNS. The CDR3 bases are TGTGCCAGCAGTGTCCTAGCGGGAGTAACCTACGAGCAGTACTTC. Amino acids: CASSVLAGVTYEQYF.

The chain combines TRBV28 with TRBJ1-5, with 7 bases identical to TRBD1. The trim removed 4 bases at V and 4 bases at J, leaving 7 bases unmatched. The CDR3 is 15 amino acids. The V gene's germline CDR1 is MDHEN and CDR2 SYDVKM. The CDR3 region is CASSSGGGENQPQHF. The CDR3 DNA is TGTGCCAGCAGTTCAGGGGGAGGGGAAAATCAGCCCCAGCATTTT.

This clonotype occurred many times. This chain joins TRBV6-1 and TRBJ1-2; 7 positions match TRBD1. J lost 8 bases, V lost 6 bases, and 15 bases had no gene match. Per germline, CDR1 MNHNS and CDR2 SASEGT. There are 15 residues in the CDR3. This CDR3 reads CASSTRAGRGRGYTF. The CDR3 region has the DNA TGTGCCAGCAGCACGAGGGCGGGGAGGGGGCGAGGCTACACCTTC.

The J gene is TRBJ1-1, the V gene TRBV11-1, with 8 bases that match TRBD1. Germline V gene lookup returns CDR1 SGHAT and CDR2 FQDESV (reference sequence). J lost 5 bases, V lost 3 bases, and 2 bases had no gene match. There are 13 residues in the CDR3. CDR3 nucleotide sequence: TGTGCCAGCAGCTTCGGACAGGGAACTGAAGCTTTCTTT. Encoded protein: CASSFGQGTEAFF.

The gene calls are TRBV5-1 and TRBJ1-2; D is uncertain. Germline CDR1 reads SGHRS; CDR2 reads YFSETQ. V was cut by 4 bases and J by 2 bases, with 9 bases left in between. The CDR3 is 13 residues long. The CDR3 DNA sequence: TGCGCCAGCAGCACCGACGGAAACTATGGCTACACCTTC. As protein: CASSTDGNYGYTF.

The CDR3 spells CASSPGRYTEAFF. The CDR3 DNA follows: TGTGCCAGCAGTCCTGGACGGTACACTGAAGCTTTCTTT. This sequence joins TRBV7-9 and TRBJ1-1; no firm D call. Germline V gene lookup returns CDR1 SEHNR and CDR2 FQNEAQ (reference sequence). V lost 6 bases to trimming and J lost 3 bases, with 11 bases between them. This CDR3 has 13 amino acids.

This clonotype was counted many times. J is TRBJ2-5 and V is TRBV7-9; no reliable D call. This CDR3 spans 15 amino acids. V was cut by 0 bases and J by 3 bases, with 11 bases left in between. Germline loops: CDR1 SEHNR, CDR2 FQNEAQ (reference sequence). The CDR3 sequence: CASSLAFDLKETQYF. The CDR3 bases are TGTGCCAGCAGCTTAGCCTTCGACCTAAAAGAGACCCAGTACTTC.